The 23 T cell receptor beta chains presented below share a single source sample, sequenced in a study of blood T cell repertoires in COVID-19. This table comes from immunoSEQ multiplex PCR, and its TCRdb copy is limited to in-frame clones, with some not included. The sample gives 400,000 or so clones, around 90% of which show up once; around 2% is in the top ten. Sequencing was carried out using PBMCs or T cells enriched from blood (not recorded which). The receptors were sampled from a woman aged 40 to 50 with acute COVID-19.

The rearrangement links TRBV7-9 to TRBJ1-1; D not certain. This CDR3 contains 19 residues. Germline V gene data show CDR1 as SEHNR and CDR2 as FQNEAQ (reference sequence). The V end lost 1 base, the J end lost 0 bases, and 21 bases lay between the germline ends. CDR3 amino acids: CASSLVGPWQTPMNTEAFF. The CDR3 DNA follows: TGTGCCAGCAGCTTAGTTGGCCCGTGGCAGACTCCGATGAACACTGAAGCTTTCTTT. Full variable domain (rest looked up from reference TRBV7-9 and TRBJ1-1): DTGVSQNPRHKITKRGQNVTFRCDPISEHNRLYWYRQTLGQGPEFLTYFQNEAQLEKSRLLSDRFSAERPKGSFSTLEIQRTEQGDSAMYLCASSLVGPWQTPMNTEAFFGQGTRLTVV.

The chain uses TRBV19 and TRBJ1-6; possible D gene TRBD1, 5 bases. Germline V gene data show CDR1 as LNHDA and CDR2 as SQIVND (reference sequence). V lost 3 bases, J lost 9 bases, and 12 bases lay in between. The CDR3 contains 14 residues. The CDR3 DNA sequence: TGTGCCAGTAGTATCTTAGGAGGGACTTCACCCCTCCACTTT. Amino acid sequence: CASSILGGTSPLHF.

Concerning this clone itself: The same CDR3 arises from other DNA sequences in this sample as well. CDR3 bases: TGTGCCAGTAGCGGGACAGGGGGGAGGCAGCCCCAGCATTTT. Protein: CASSGTGGRQPQHF. The chain is built from TRBV19 and TRBJ1-5; 11 bases fit TRBD1. With 6 bases clipped from V and 7 bases from J, the junction kept 5 bases outside the gene matches. Germline V gene sequence: CDR1 LNHDA, CDR2 SQIVND (reference sequence). The CDR3 spans 14 residues.

The V and J genes are TRBV20-1 and TRBJ1-1; 8 bases align to TRBD1. Looked up from germline, CDR1 is DFQATT and CDR2 is SNEGSKA (reference sequence). Trimming took 3 bases from V and 0 from J; bases not matched to a gene: 6. CDR3 size: 15 residues. The CDR3 DNA is TGCAGTGCTAGTTTTTGGGACAGGCTGAACACTGAAGCTTTCTTT. Its protein is CSASFWDRLNTEAFF.

The V and J genes are TRBV5-1 and TRBJ1-1, with 7 nucleotides matching TRBD1. V lost 4 bases, J lost 4 bases, and 7 bases stayed unmatched. The CDR3 is made up of 14 amino acids. Per germline, CDR1 SGHRS and CDR2 YFSETQ. The CDR3: CASSTRGPTTEAFF. The CDR3 DNA reads TGCGCCAGCAGCACAAGGGGGCCGACCACTGAAGCTTTCTTT.

This clone was seen a single time. V gene TRBV5-1 combines with J gene TRBJ1-4; D not resolved. There are 15 residues in the CDR3. Looked up from germline, CDR1 is SGHRS and CDR2 is YFSETQ. V was trimmed by 0 bases and J by 3 bases, leaving 9 bases between them. CDR3 in amino acids: CASSLAGEANEKLFF. In DNA, the CDR3 is TGCGCCAGCAGCTTGGCCGGGGAAGCTAATGAAAAACTGTTTTTT.

V is TRBV5-1 and J is TRBJ2-7; 12 positions match TRBD1. Germline CDR1 SGHRS, CDR2 YFSETQ. V shed 1 base and J 0 bases; nucleotides not matched to a gene: 8. The CDR3 sequence is 18 residues long. The CDR3 sequence: CASSLRGQGARSSYEQYF. CDR3 DNA: TGCGCCAGCAGCTTGAGGGGACAGGGGGCCAGGAGCTCCTACGAGCAGTACTTC.

J is TRBJ1-2 and V is TRBV25-1; D might be TRBD1 (5 bases). The germline V gene has CDR1 MGHDK and CDR2 SYGVNS. The CDR3 loop spans 13 amino acids. Trimming removed 2 bases from V and 4 bases from J, with 8 bases in between. The CDR3 nucleotides are TGTGCCAGCAGTGAAGGACACCGCTATGGCTACACCTTC. This encodes CASSEGHRYGYTF.

CDR3 residues: CASTWTGGSNSPLHF. The CDR3 DNA reads TGTGCCAGCACCTGGACAGGGGGAAGTAATTCACCCCTCCACTTT. V usage is TRBV19 and J usage is TRBJ1-6, with TRBD1 matching 10 bases. V shed 9 bases and J 6 bases; nucleotides not matched to a gene: 8. The CDR3 extends over 15 amino acids. Germline V gene sequence: CDR1 LNHDA, CDR2 SQIVND (reference sequence).

This clone was seen more than once but under ten times. This sequence joins TRBV3-1 (or the pseudogene TRBV3-2) and TRBJ2-3, with 9 bases lining up with TRBD1. The CDR3 loop spans 16 amino acids. The V gene end was trimmed by 1 base and the J gene end by 4 bases; junction bases not matched to a gene: 6. Germline lookup yields CDR1 LGHDT and CDR2 YNNKEL (reference sequence). CDR3 bases: TGTGCCAGCAGCCAAGCGGGGACAGGGATGGCAGATACGCAGTATTTT. It codes for CASSQAGTGMADTQYF.

This chain uses TRBV28 with TRBJ1-1; tentatively, D is TRBD1 (5 bases). The V gene's germline CDR1 is MDHEN and CDR2 SYDVKM. V lost 6 bases, J lost 3 bases, and 17 bases lay in between. CDR3 size: 15 residues. The CDR3 nucleotides are TGTGCCAGCAGCCTACTCGGAGCGGGGGACACTGAAGCTTTCTTT. Translating gives CASSLLGAGDTEAFF.

The V gene is TRBV19, the J gene TRBJ2-7, with 9 bases fitting TRBD1. This CDR3 comprises 14 residues. Germline assignment: CDR1 LNHDA and CDR2 SQIVND (reference sequence). Unmatched junction bases numbered 9, after V lost 6 bases and J lost 6 bases. CDR3 region: CASSDRTGAGEQYF. CDR3 coding DNA: TGTGCCAGTAGCGACCGGACAGGGGCGGGCGAGCAGTACTTC.

J is TRBJ1-5 and V is TRBV6-5, with D possibly being TRBD1 (5 bases). The CDR3 covers 15 residues. The V gene lost 6 bases and the J gene lost 7 bases, with 19 bases spanning the gap. Germline V gives CDR1 MNHEY, CDR2 SVGAGI. The CDR3 spells CASRGGTVKGQPQHF. The DNA of the CDR3 is TGTGCCAGCAGGGGAGGGACGGTAAAGGGGCAGCCCCAGCATTTT.

The chain carries TRBV27 and TRBJ1-2; D not certain. CDR1 is MNHEY, CDR2 SMNVEV, per germline (reference sequence). The CDR3 sequence is 13 residues long. The V end lost 5 bases, the J end lost 4 bases, and 11 bases lay between the germline ends. In DNA form, the CDR3 reads TGTGCCAGCAGTCCGGGGAGTGGCTATGGCTACACCTTC. Translation gives CASSPGSGYGYTF.

This clone was seen only once. The chain has TRBV2 and TRBJ1-5, with D possibly being TRBD1 (6 bases). The CDR3 length is 13 residues. Trimming took 5 bases from V and 11 from J, leaving 16 bases between them. Germline V gives CDR1 SNHLY, CDR2 FYNNEI. CDR3 sequence (DNA): TGTGCCAGCAGTTACAGGGTGTCGGCGTCCCAGCATTTT. It translates to CASSYRVSASQHF.

The chain is built from TRBV30 and TRBJ2-1, with TRBD2 identical over 12 bases. Germline V lookup: CDR1 GTSNPN, CDR2 SVGIG (reference sequence). This CDR3 spans 15 amino acids. The junction had 3 bases not matched to a gene; V was cut back by 2 bases and J by 4 bases. DNA for the CDR3: TGTGCCTGGAGTTTCACTAGCGGGGGGTACAATGAGCAGTTCTTC. It encodes CAWSFTSGGYNEQFF. The entire variable domain, with the rest obtained from reference TRBV30 and TRBJ2-1, is as follows: SQTIHQWPATLVQPVGSPLSLECTVEGTSNPNLYWYRQAAGRGLQLLFYSVGIGQISSEVPQNLSASRPQDRQFILSSKKLLLSDSGFYLCAWSFTSGGYNEQFFGPGTRLTVL.

V usage is TRBV19 and J usage is TRBJ1-4, with D hard to call. CDR3 length: 16 amino acids. Germline-derived CDR1 and CDR2 are LNHDA and SQIVND (reference sequence). The V end was cut by 6 bases, the J end by 5 bases, with 19 bases between. The CDR3, as DNA: TGTGCCAGTAGCCCGATCCCCATTGGGCCCAATGAAAAACTGTTTTTT. Its protein is CASSPIPIGPNEKLFF.

The chain employs TRBV29-1 and TRBJ2-1; 7 nucleotides match TRBD1. The CDR3 contains 12 residues. V gave up 1 base and J gave up 7 bases; unmatched junction bases: 1. Germline V gene sequence: CDR1 SQVTM, CDR2 ANQGSEA. CDR3 DNA sequence: TGCAGCGTTGAAGCGACAGGGAATGAGCAGTTCTTC. It translates to CSVEATGNEQFF.

The J gene is TRBJ2-7, the V gene TRBV12-3 or TRBV12-4, with TRBD1 identical over 9 bases. The V gene end was trimmed by 7 bases and the J gene end by 5 bases; junction bases not matched to a gene: 6. The CDR3 consists of 13 residues. Written as DNA, the CDR3 is TGTGCCAGCACCTGGACAGGGGTTGACGAGCAGTACTTC. Its translation is CASTWTGVDEQYF.

The chain links TRBV4-1 to TRBJ1-2; 7 bases are shared with TRBD1. This CDR3 comprises 14 residues. Germline V lookup: CDR1 MGHRA, CDR2 YSYEKL. V lost 1 base and J lost 10; bases outside the gene matches: 9. CDR3 coding DNA: TGCGCCAGCAGCCAAGCGGAAGGGGGCCATTACTACACCTTC. Protein product: CASSQAEGGHYYTF.

V and J are TRBV7-9 and TRBJ2-3; 9 nucleotides match TRBD2. The germline CDR1 and CDR2 sequences are SEHNR and FQNEAQ (reference sequence). V dropped 5 bases and J dropped 0; count of bases not matched to a gene: 12. The CDR3 runs 18 residues. The CDR3 region has the DNA TGTGCCAGCAGCGACTGGAGCGGGGGGACCGGGAGCACAGATACGCAGTATTTT. This encodes CASSDWSGGTGSTDTQYF.

V is TRBV10-2 and J is TRBJ2-2, with 7 positions matching TRBD1. The germline gives CDR1 WSHSY, CDR2 SAAADI. The CDR3 consists of 15 residues. V trimming: 4 bases; J trimming: 4 bases; junction bases outside the gene matches: 6. CDR3 bases: TGCGCCAGCAGTGGCACAGGGGATTTCACCGGGGAGCTGTTTTTT. Translating gives CASSGTGDFTGELFF.

The rearrangement uses TRBV15 and TRBJ2-7; TRBD2 matches at 11 bases. CDR1 is LNHNV and CDR2 is YYDKDF in the germline V gene (reference sequence). V trimming: 9 bases; J trimming: 2 bases; junction bases outside the gene matches: 9. The CDR3 totals 15 residues. CDR3 region: CATSSSGGNPYEQYF. The CDR3 nucleotides are TGTGCCACAAGCTCTAGCGGGGGGAATCCCTACGAGCAGTACTTC.